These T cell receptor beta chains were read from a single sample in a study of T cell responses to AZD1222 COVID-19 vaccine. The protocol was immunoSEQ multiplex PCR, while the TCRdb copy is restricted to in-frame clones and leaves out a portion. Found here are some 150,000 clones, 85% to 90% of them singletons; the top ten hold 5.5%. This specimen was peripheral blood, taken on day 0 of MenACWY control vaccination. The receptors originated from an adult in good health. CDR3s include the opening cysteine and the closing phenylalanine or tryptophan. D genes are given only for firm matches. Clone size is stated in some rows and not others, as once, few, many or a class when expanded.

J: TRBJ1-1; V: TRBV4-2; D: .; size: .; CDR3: CASSQVGRGTEAFF; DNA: TGTGCCAGCAGCCAGGTAGGCAGGGGCACTGAAGCTTTCTTT
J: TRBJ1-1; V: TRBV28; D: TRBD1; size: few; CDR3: CASSVFRGGTEAFF; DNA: TGTGCCAGCAGTGTATTCAGGGGGGGTACTGAAGCTTTCTTT
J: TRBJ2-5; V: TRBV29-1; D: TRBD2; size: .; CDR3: CSVGVIAGNQETQYF; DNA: TGCAGCGTTGGTGTAATAGCGGGGAATCAAGAGACCCAGTACTTC
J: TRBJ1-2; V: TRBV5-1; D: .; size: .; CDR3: CASSLVQASGGYRSGYTF; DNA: TGCGCCAGCAGCTTGGTCCAGGCCTCGGGGGGCTATAGAAGTGGCTACACCTTC
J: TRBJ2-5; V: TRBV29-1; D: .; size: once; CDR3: CSVGARGATRGTQYF; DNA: TGCAGCGTTGGGGCAAGGGGGGCAACAAGGGGGACCCAGTACTTC
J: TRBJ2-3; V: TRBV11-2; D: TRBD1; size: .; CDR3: CASSLEGQSTDTQYF; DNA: TGTGCCAGCAGCTTAGAGGGACAGTCCACAGATACGCAGTATTTT
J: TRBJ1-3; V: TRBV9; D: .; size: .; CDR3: CASSVAARATGNTIYF; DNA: TGTGCCAGCAGCGTAGCTGCCCGGGCTACTGGAAACACCATATATTTT
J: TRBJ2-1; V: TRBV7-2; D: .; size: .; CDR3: CASSLGMGEARHEQFF; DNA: TGTGCCAGCAGCTTAGGGATGGGTGAAGCAAGGCATGAGCAGTTCTTC
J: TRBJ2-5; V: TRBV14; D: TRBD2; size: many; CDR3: CASSQSVLAEGETQYF; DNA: TGTGCCAGCAGCCAATCTGTCCTAGCGGAGGGGGAGACCCAGTACTTC
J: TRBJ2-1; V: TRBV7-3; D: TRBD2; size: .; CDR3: CASSLTGTSRLYNEQFF; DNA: TGTGCCAGCAGCTTAACCGGGACTAGCCGACTATACAATGAGCAGTTCTTC
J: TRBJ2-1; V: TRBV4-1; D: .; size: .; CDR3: CASSQVDYNEQFF; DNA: TGCGCCAGCAGCCAAGTGGATTACAATGAGCAGTTCTTC
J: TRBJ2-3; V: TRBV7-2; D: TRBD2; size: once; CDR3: CASSLTAGGADTQYF; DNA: TGTGCCAGCAGCTTAACAGCGGGGGGAGCAGATACGCAGTATTTT
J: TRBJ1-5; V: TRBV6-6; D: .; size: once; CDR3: CASSQQDSNQPQHF; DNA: TGTGCCAGCAGTCAACAGGATAGCAATCAGCCCCAGCATTTT
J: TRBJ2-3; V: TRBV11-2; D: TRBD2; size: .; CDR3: CASSLRSGGAVGTDTQYF; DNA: TGTGCCAGCAGCTTAAGGAGCGGGGGGGCCGTGGGCACAGATACGCAGTATTTT
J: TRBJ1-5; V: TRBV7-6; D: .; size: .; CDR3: CASSLVEEQPQHF; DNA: TGTGCCAGCAGCTTAGTAGAGGAACAGCCCCAGCATTTT
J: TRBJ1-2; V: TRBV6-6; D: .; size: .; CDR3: CASSYSGSREAYGYTF; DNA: TGTGCCAGCAGTTACTCAGGATCCAGGGAAGCCTATGGCTACACCTTC